In its sample, the clone carrying this T cell receptor beta chain was seen once. Its target is unknown. The sequenced template was cDNA made from the entire isolated RNA. Repertoires were generated with immunoSEQ multiplex PCR, while TCRdb's copy carries only in-frame clones and drops some. The sample lists 200,000 to 250,000 clones, around 68% occurring once. The entry originates in a study of beta chain features in type 1 diabetes. Regarding the study as a whole: Type 1 diabetes patients showed a moderate but significant shortening of TCRB CDR3s in all four CD4+ subsets.

The CDR3 consists of 15 residues. Losses at the gene ends were 4 bases for V and 4 bases for J; bases not matched to a gene: 5. Germline CDR1 is SGHNT and CDR2 is YYREEE (reference sequence). Sequencing used naive CD4+ T cells from blood. The sequence derives from a young man in good health. J is TRBJ2-3 and V is TRBV5-4, with 11 nucleotides matching TRBD2. This CDR3 reads CASSPGLAVSDTQYF. The CDR3 region has the DNA TGTGCCAGCAGCCCGGGACTAGCGGTATCAGATACGCAGTATTTT.